This TCR beta chain was sequenced in a study of CD8 T cells in ankylosing spondylitis (dated by TCRdb to the late 2010s). Background on the whole study: The study set out to find disease-linked TCR variants by profiling T cell receptor beta repertoires in ankylosing spondylitis patients and healthy donors. The whole study cohort included some 100 healthy donors and around 24 ankylosing spondylitis patients. Peripheral blood was sampled, and synovial fluid was additionally collected from ankylosing spondylitis patients.

As for this clonotype: Its antigen has not been determined. The record has no base qualities; no much larger clone is one base away.

Sequencing was carried out with an Illumina HiSeq 2500. Quantitative 5'-RACE with molecular barcodes was used to prepare TCR beta libraries. As for the authors' bioinformatics: To identify disease-linked TCR variants, a new computational method was used, one built on a probabilistic model of VDJ rearrangement. TCRdb reworked the public reads: Q25 trimming with fastp, MiXCR clone assembly, productive beta chains retained. CDR3 protein sequences are deduplicated, and each keeps its most common genes and DNA. TCRdb's processing, not the authors' own work, is the source of the V and J calls. The sample contains about 160,000 distinct CDR3 sequences, 9.8% of them found a single time. The top ten clones comprise over 13% of the sample. Paper-wide results and their limitations: A TCR beta motif of several highly homologous amino acid variants appeared characteristic of blood from ankylosing spondylitis patients. A CD8+ phenotype was shown by the disease-linked clones, which were found at relatively low frequencies in peripheral blood. According to the report, matched synovial fluid samples from ankylosing spondylitis patients were significantly enriched for the disease-linked clones. Some motif variants had previously been reported in the synovial fluid and blood of reactive arthritis patients, which suggests shared mechanisms of disease initiation.

V and J lose 0 bases and 5 bases, and a span of 17 bases separates them. The CDR3 runs 15 residues from the cysteine to the phenylalanine. Only the CDR3 DNA stays, 45 bases, in frame from base 1. Per the germline V gene (reference sequence), DFQATT is the CDR1 and SNEGSKA is the CDR2. The source of this sequence is a female donor with ankylosing spondylitis or in good health (not recorded which). The chain employs TRBV20-1 and TRBJ2-7; no confident D gene assignment can be made. Input material: blood, either unsorted or a sorted T cell fraction (not recorded which). CDR3 protein: CSARETWLEKDEQYF. The nucleotide sequence reads as follows: TGCAGTGCTAGAGAAACTTGGCTGGAGAAAGACGAGCAGTACTTC.